The 3 T cell receptor beta chains reported below all come from one sample, sequenced in a study of a mutant IDH1 vaccine in newly diagnosed glioma. The table came from immunoSEQ multiplex PCR; TCRdb's copy has only in-frame clones and leaves some out. Of more than 10,000 clones detected, around 86% appear once; the ten largest clones hold approximately 6%. These TCRs are of unknown antigen specificity. Time point here: week 5, during vaccination. Every single dose of the vaccine, 300 ug of mutant IDH1 20-mer peptide, came with topical imiquimod. This material consisted of PBMCs, taken from a glioma patient whose treatment included an IDH1 peptide vaccine. All receptors derive from a middle-aged woman with glioma. Some clones in this sample may be carry-over from other donors' samples.

This clone was seen a handful of times. This chain links TRBV5-6 with TRBJ1-2, with D unclear. Trimming cost V 5 bases and J 6 bases, with 11 bases left between them. There are 12 residues in the CDR3. Per germline, CDR1 SGHDT and CDR2 YYEEEE. CDR3 loop: CASSKDWDGYTF. Here the CDR3 DNA reads TGTGCCAGCAGTAAAGACTGGGATGGCTACACCTTC.

This clone has just one count. The V and J genes are TRBV2 and TRBJ2-5; tentative D call: TRBD2 (6 bases). Trimming pared 2 bases from V and 5 bases from J, leaving 18 bases between. The CDR3 has 16 residues. CDR1 SNHLY and CDR2 FYNNEI come from the germline V gene. CDR3 protein: CASSERTAGRMETQYF. The DNA of the CDR3 is TGTGCCAGCAGTGAAAGGACGGCAGGGAGGATGGAGACCCAGTACTTC.

The chain couples TRBV28 to TRBJ1-1; TRBD1 matches at 9 bases. This CDR3 contains 15 residues. Per the germline V gene, CDR1 is MDHEN and CDR2 is SYDVKM. After removal of 6 bases from V and 3 bases from J, the junction contained 8 bases not matched to a gene. The CDR3 loop is CASRATGGKDTEAFF. The CDR3 nucleotides read TGTGCCAGCAGGGCGACAGGGGGAAAGGACACTGAAGCTTTCTTT.